The 29 T cell receptor beta chains below were found in one sample sequenced in a study of blood T cell repertoires in COVID-19 (dated by TCRdb to the early 2020s). Library preparation used the immunoSEQ multiplex PCR assay. In its TCRdb copy, this immuneACCESS table keeps in-frame sequences only and misses some clones. Where compared with another copy, unresolved V genes explain less than half of these, and the others have no known cause. The sample table lists about 400,000 clones, more than 75% of them with a count of one. Of the sample, 2.5% to 3% falls within the top ten clones. Material for sequencing was PBMCs or T cells enriched from blood (not recorded which). The receptor source for this set is a woman younger than 45 who had recovered from COVID-19.

The chain carries TRBV29-1 and TRBJ1-2; D is possibly TRBD1 (5 bases). The CDR3 length is 12 residues. CDR1 is SQVTM, CDR2 ANQGSEA, per germline. Trimming removed 4 bases from V and 4 bases from J, with 10 bases in between. The CDR3 bases are TGCAGCGTTGGCGGGACTTCCTATGGCTACACCTTC. Amino acids: CSVGGTSYGYTF.

The chain has TRBV5-1 and TRBJ2-5, with 12 positions matching TRBD2. The CDR3 consists of 16 residues. The V and J ends lost 2 bases and 4 bases, in that order; junction bases with no gene match: 6. Per germline, CDR1 SGHRS and CDR2 YFSETQ. CDR3 DNA: TGCGCCAGCAGCTTAGCCGGACTAGCGGGAACAGAGACCCAGTACTTC. Translation gives CASSLAGLAGTETQYF. Full variable domain (outside the CDR3, taken from reference TRBV5-1 and TRBJ2-5): KAGVTQTPRYLIKTRGQQVTLSCSPISGHRSVSWYQQTPGQGLQFLFEYFSETQRNKGNFPGRFSGRQFSNSRSEMNVSTLELGDSALYLCASSLAGLAGTETQYFGPGTRLLVL.

This sequence joins TRBV11-2 and TRBJ2-7, with 12 nucleotides matching TRBD2. The germline V gene encodes CDR1 SGHAT and CDR2 FQNNGV. This CDR3 region has 16 residues. The V and J ends lost 6 bases and 6 bases, in that order; junction bases with no gene match: 12. The CDR3 loop is CASRPDTSGGWVEQYF. The CDR3 DNA reads TGTGCCAGCAGGCCTGATACTAGCGGGGGGTGGGTCGAGCAGTACTTC.

This chain uses TRBV25-1 with TRBJ2-3; D might be TRBD1 (5 bases). CDR1 is MGHDK, CDR2 SYGVNS, per germline. V was pared by 1 base and J by 6 bases, with 14 bases between. CDR3 length equals 15 residues. CDR3 nucleotide sequence: TGTGCCAGCAGTGAATCCGACGGCCCAGGGGATACGCAGTATTTT. Encoded protein: CASSESDGPGDTQYF.

The count of this clone is one. The gene calls are TRBV9 and TRBJ2-7; 8 bases map to TRBD1. The CDR3 runs to 14 residues. Germline CDR1 reads SGDLS; CDR2 reads YYNGEE. J gave up 6 bases and V 4 bases, and 9 bases lay outside the gene matches. CDR3 in amino acids: CASSLGTGLVEQYF. The CDR3 DNA reads as TGTGCCAGCAGCCTTGGGACAGGCTTGGTCGAGCAGTACTTC.

The table lists this clone with a few counts. CDR3 amino acids: CASNSGTGDTGELFF. DNA of the CDR3: TGCGCCAGCAACTCAGGGACAGGGGACACCGGGGAGCTGTTTTTT. The V call is TRBV4-1, the J call TRBJ2-2; 10 bases match TRBD1. Trimming removed 7 bases from V and 3 bases from J; junction bases left unmatched: 5. Germline CDR1 MGHRA, CDR2 YSYEKL. The CDR3 is 15 amino acids.

Here the CDR3 DNA reads TGTGCCAGCAGCCCGAGCTGGGGACACCTTTATAATTCACCCCTCCACTTT. Amino acid sequence: CASSPSWGHLYNSPLHF. The chain employs TRBV7-9 and TRBJ1-6; D perhaps matches TRBD1 (6 bases). CDR3 length equals 17 residues. Between the trimmed V and J ends, which lost 5 bases and 4 bases, there was a span of 18 bases. The germline V gene has CDR1 SEHNR and CDR2 FQNEAQ (reference sequence).

In nucleotides, the CDR3 is TGTGCCAGCAGCCAAGCGAGGGACACTGAAGCTTTCTTT. This sequence encodes CASSQARDTEAFF. V usage is TRBV4-2 and J usage is TRBJ1-1; D unresolved. Trimming removed 1 base at V and 3 bases at J, with 6 bases between. Germline values: CDR1 LGHNA, CDR2 YNFKEQ. The CDR3 loop spans 13 amino acids.

V gene TRBV5-1 combines with J gene TRBJ2-1; tentative D call: TRBD1 (6 bases). V was trimmed by 4 bases and J by 5 bases, leaving 10 bases between them. The CDR3 runs 13 residues. Per the germline V gene, CDR1 is SGHRS and CDR2 is YFSETQ. The CDR3 nucleotides are TGCGCCAGCAGCAAAGGACAGAACAATGAGCAGTTCTTC. It yields the protein CASSKGQNNEQFF. Full variable domain (remainder filled in from reference TRBV5-1 and TRBJ2-1): KAGVTQTPRYLIKTRGQQVTLSCSPISGHRSVSWYQQTPGQGLQFLFEYFSETQRNKGNFPGRFSGRQFSNSRSEMNVSTLELGDSALYLCASSKGQNNEQFFGPGTRLTVL.

This sequence joins TRBV4-1 and TRBJ2-2; 11 bases line up with TRBD2. CDR1 and CDR2 from the germline V gene are MGHRA and YSYEKL. The CDR3 has 17 residues. The V segment lost 3 bases and the J segment 7 bases; nucleotides outside the gene matches: 10. This CDR3 reads CASSHRPGLAADGELFF. The CDR3 nucleotides read TGCGCCAGCAGCCATCGACCGGGACTAGCGGCTGACGGGGAGCTGTTTTTT.

The chain employs TRBV19 and TRBJ2-7; D gene ambiguous. Trimming shortened V by 2 bases and J by 2 bases, and 19 bases separated the two germline ends. The CDR3 has 17 amino acids. Per germline, CDR1 LNHDA and CDR2 SQIVND (reference sequence). The CDR3 loop is CASSISHRLPVPYEQYF. CDR3 coding DNA: TGTGCCAGTAGTATATCCCATCGACTTCCGGTGCCCTACGAGCAGTACTTC. The complete variable domain, with remaining parts taken from reference TRBV19 and TRBJ2-7, reads DGGITQSPKYLFRKEGQNVTLSCEQNLNHDAMYWYRQDPGQGLRLIYYSQIVNDFQKGDIAEGYSVSREKKESFPLTVTSAQKNPTAFYLCASSISHRLPVPYEQYFGPGTRLTVT.

V gene TRBV6-4 combines with J gene TRBJ2-7; 8 positions match TRBD2. V was pared by 6 bases and J by 2 bases, with 15 bases of the junction left unmatched. This CDR3 has 17 residues. CDR1 MRHNA and CDR2 SNTAGT come from the germline V gene. DNA for the CDR3: TGTGCCAGCAGCGTCGTAAGCGGGAGCTCCCGCACCTACGAGCAGTACTTC. Its translation: CASSVVSGSSRTYEQYF.

J is TRBJ1-4 and V is TRBV2; no clear D. In germline, CDR1 is SNHLY, CDR2 FYNNEI. The V and J ends lost 5 bases and 6 bases respectively, with 16 bases between them. CDR3 length: 15 residues. DNA for the CDR3: TGTGCCAGCAGTATTAATCCGGGGAGAGATGAAAAACTGTTTTTT. Its translation: CASSINPGRDEKLFF.

This chain joins TRBV5-1 and TRBJ2-1; 10 bases agree with TRBD1. The CDR3 runs 14 residues. Germline-derived CDR1 and CDR2 are SGHRS and YFSETQ. The trim removed 6 bases at V and 5 bases at J, leaving 5 bases unmatched. The CDR3 coding sequence is TGCGCCAGCACTACCGGGACAGGGGACAATGAGCAGTTCTTC. It codes for CASTTGTGDNEQFF.

The chain has TRBV6-5 and TRBJ2-3, with 7 bases aligning to TRBD2. Looked up from germline, CDR1 is MNHEY and CDR2 is SVGAGI. The CDR3 covers 14 residues. The V and J ends lost 7 bases and 1 base, in that order; junction bases with no gene match: 5. In nucleotides, the CDR3 is TGTGCCAGCACTCTGGCGGGGGGCACAGATACGCAGTATTTT. Its translation: CASTLAGGTDTQYF.

V usage is TRBV5-6 and J usage is TRBJ2-7, with 9 bases matching TRBD2. Looked up from germline, CDR1 is SGHDT and CDR2 is YYEEEE. The CDR3 consists of 16 residues. The junction had 6 bases not matched to a gene; V was cut back by 0 bases and J by 2 bases. CDR3 in amino acids: CASSLDRGRAPYEQYF. The CDR3 nucleotides are TGTGCCAGCAGCTTGGATCGCGGGAGGGCCCCCTACGAGCAGTACTTC. The whole variable domain, filled in from reference TRBV5-6 and TRBJ2-7, reads DAGVTQSPTHLIKTRGQQVTLRCSPKSGHDTVSWYQQALGQGPQFIFQYYEEEERQRGNFPDRFSGHQFPNYSSELNVNALLLGDSALYLCASSLDRGRAPYEQYFGPGTRLTVT.

The chain links TRBV7-9 to TRBJ2-1, with TRBD1 matching over 7 bases. Germline V CDR1 and CDR2: SEHNR, FQNEAQ (reference sequence). V shed 6 bases and J 3 bases; nucleotides not matched to a gene: 8. The CDR3 has 15 amino acids. CDR3: CASRWTGQDYNEQFF. The DNA for the CDR3 is TGTGCCAGCAGATGGACAGGCCAGGACTACAATGAGCAGTTCTTC.

The chain carries TRBV5-5 and TRBJ1-5, with TRBD1 matching over 8 bases. CDR3 length: 15 residues. Losses at the gene ends were 4 bases for V and 2 bases for J; bases not matched to a gene: 5. Germline V gene lookup returns CDR1 SGHKS and CDR2 YYEKEE (reference sequence). The CDR3 here is CASSPQTGGNQPQHF. CDR3 coding DNA: TGTGCCAGCAGCCCGCAGACAGGGGGCAATCAGCCCCAGCATTTT. The full variable domain, with the rest looked up from reference TRBV5-5 and TRBJ1-5, is DAGVTQSPTHLIKTRGQQVTLRCSPISGHKSVSWYQQVLGQGPQFIFQYYEKEERGRGNFPDRFSARQFPNYSSELNVNALLLGDSALYLCASSPQTGGNQPQHFGDGTRLSIL.

The chain combines TRBV27 with TRBJ2-7; 7 nucleotides agree with TRBD1. This CDR3 spans 13 amino acids. J lost 4 bases, V lost 6 bases, and 6 bases had no gene match. Germline-derived CDR1 and CDR2 are MNHEY and SMNVEV (reference sequence). CDR3 in DNA: TGTGCCAGCAGCTCCGGGACAGTTTACGAGCAGTACTTC. Protein sequence: CASSSGTVYEQYF.

The chain joins TRBV5-1 to TRBJ1-2; perhaps TRBD1 as D (6 bases). Looked up from germline, CDR1 is SGHRS and CDR2 is YFSETQ. V lost 2 bases, J lost 4 bases, and 12 bases lay in between. The CDR3 length is 14 residues. Here the CDR3 reads CASSLSGVFYGYTF. The CDR3 bases are TGCGCCAGCAGCTTATCAGGGGTCTTCTATGGCTACACCTTC.

The gene calls are TRBV5-4 and TRBJ1-3; D possibly corresponds to TRBD1 (5 bases). The germline CDR1 and CDR2 sequences are SGHNT and YYREEE (reference sequence). The CDR3 has 15 residues. Between the trimmed V and J ends, which lost 0 bases and 5 bases, there was a span of 12 bases. CDR3 sequence reads: CASSLGQTERNTIYF. DNA of the CDR3: TGTGCCAGCAGCTTGGGGCAGACAGAAAGAAACACCATATATTTT.

V is TRBV5-1 and J is TRBJ2-2; D gene uncertain. The ends were cut back, 3 bases at V and 3 bases at J, with 6 bases in the middle. Germline lookup yields CDR1 SGHRS and CDR2 YFSETQ. The CDR3 is 13 residues long. The CDR3 coding sequence is TGCGCCAGCAGCTCCATAGACACCGGGGAGCTGTTTTTT. This translates into CASSSIDTGELFF.

V and J are TRBV6-2 or TRBV6-3 and TRBJ1-2; no definite D call. V lost 0 bases and J lost 4, with 18 bases in between. This CDR3 region has 17 residues. CDR1 MNHEY and CDR2 SVGEGT come from the germline V gene. The CDR3 bases are TGTGCCAGCAGTTACTCGTTTATTGGGCTTGAGGGCTATGGCTACACCTTC. This gives the protein CASSYSFIGLEGYGYTF.

This rearrangement joins TRBV3-1 (or the pseudogene TRBV3-2) to TRBJ2-6, with D perhaps TRBD1 (5 bases). The CDR3 length is 19 residues. V was clipped by 3 bases and J by 2 bases, with 20 bases between them. The V gene's germline CDR1 is LGHDT and CDR2 YNNKEL (reference sequence). The CDR3 loop reads CASSHLRAGKNAGANVLTF. CDR3 nucleotides: TGTGCCAGCAGCCATCTCAGGGCAGGGAAAAATGCTGGGGCCAACGTCCTGACTTTC.

V and J are TRBV3-1 (or the pseudogene TRBV3-2) and TRBJ2-7; 11 bases match TRBD2. The trim removed 4 bases at V and 6 bases at J, leaving 8 bases unmatched. Germline-derived CDR1 and CDR2 are LGHDT and YNNKEL (reference sequence). The CDR3 loop spans 15 amino acids. In DNA form, the CDR3 reads TGTGCCAGCAGCCCGACTAGCGGGAATCGTCTCGAGCAGTACTTC. Encoded protein: CASSPTSGNRLEQYF.

This clone has just one count. The rearrangement uses TRBV19 and TRBJ2-7; 7 positions match TRBD2. This CDR3 is built from 15 residues. V was pared by 1 base and J by 6 bases, with 9 bases of the junction left unmatched. Germline V lookup: CDR1 LNHDA, CDR2 SQIVND (reference sequence). CDR3 protein: CASSIGGSRSREQYF. DNA of the CDR3: TGTGCCAGTAGTATAGGCGGGAGTCGGTCCCGCGAGCAGTACTTC. The entire variable domain, with the rest obtained from reference TRBV19 and TRBJ2-7, is as follows: DGGITQSPKYLFRKEGQNVTLSCEQNLNHDAMYWYRQDPGQGLRLIYYSQIVNDFQKGDIAEGYSVSREKKESFPLTVTSAQKNPTAFYLCASSIGGSRSREQYFGPGTRLTVT.

The chain employs TRBV5-1 and TRBJ2-2; the match to TRBD2 covers 9 bases. The CDR3 sequence is 18 residues long. In germline, CDR1 is SGHRS, CDR2 YFSETQ. The J segment lost 6 bases and the V segment lost 0 bases, leaving 12 bases of the junction unmatched. The CDR3 nucleotides read TGCGCCAGCAGCTTGGGTTCCAGGGGACTAGCAGTGGCCGGGGAGCTGTTTTTT. It encodes CASSLGSRGLAVAGELFF.

The V and J genes are TRBV28 and TRBJ1-6; D is unclear. Germline-derived CDR1 and CDR2 are MDHEN and SYDVKM. The CDR3 contains 15 residues. Trimming stripped 6 bases from V and 7 bases from J, with 16 bases between. The CDR3, as DNA: TGTGCCAGCAGACCCCGAGAGGGAGAAAATTCACCCCTCCACTTT. The encoded protein is CASRPREGENSPLHF.

The chain carries TRBV18 and TRBJ1-4; D may be TRBD1 (6 bases). The length of the CDR3 is 16 residues. V was pared by 3 bases and J by 5 bases, with 16 bases between. Looked up from germline, CDR1 is KGHSH and CDR2 is LQKENI. The CDR3 sequence: CASSPPRGQPNEKLFF. In nucleotides, the CDR3 is TGTGCCAGCTCACCTCCTCGAGGACAGCCCAATGAAAAACTGTTTTTT.